The source of this TCR beta chain is a study of CD8 T cells in ankylosing spondylitis. CDR3 length equals 15 residues. Per germline, CDR1 SEHNR and CDR2 FQNEAQ (reference sequence). Trimming took off 4 bases at V and 0 bases at J, with 13 bases between the two ends. There are a few counts of this clonotype. Its antigen is as yet unknown. By quantitative 5'-RACE with molecular barcodes, the TCR beta libraries were made. TCRdb fed the 5' RACE reads into MiXCR, producing one record per CDR3 protein. Of around 250,000 distinct CDR3 sequences listed, about 20% were seen once; the top ten hold around 30%. Study results and limitations: Relatively rare in peripheral blood, disease-linked clones were also CD8+. Matched synovial fluid from ankylosing spondylitis patients was reported to be enriched for disease-linked clones. A motif in TCR beta, a set of seven to nine highly homologous variants, appeared characteristic of ankylosing spondylitis blood.

This clonotype was obtained from a male donor with ankylosing spondylitis or in good health (not recorded which). The chain links TRBV7-9 to TRBJ2-7; D may be TRBD1 (6 bases). The sequenced material came from blood, either unsorted or a sorted T cell fraction (not recorded which). CDR3 region: CASSYLQGNSYEQYF. The CDR3 nucleotides are TGTGCCAGCAGCTATTTACAGGGCAACTCCTACGAGCAGTACTTC.